This entry lists 23 T cell receptor beta chains sequenced from one sample in a study of blood T cell repertoires in COVID-19. The assay was immunoSEQ multiplex PCR, and TCRdb's table has in-frame clones only and misses some. The sample records around 66,000 clones, about 89% being singletons. Source material: peripheral blood. These receptors originate from a man aged 60-69 years with acute or convalescent COVID-19.

The chain combines TRBV7-3 with TRBJ1-6; a possible D gene is TRBD1 (6 bases). This CDR3 spans 15 amino acids. From germline, CDR1 is SGHTA and CDR2 FQGTGA. The V end was cut by 5 bases, the J end by 10 bases, with 18 bases between. For the CDR3, the DNA is TGTGCCAGCAGCCTCTTTGGGGGGGCAGGATCACCCCTCCACTTT. It specifies CASSLFGGAGSPLHF.

V and J are TRBV3-1 (or the pseudogene TRBV3-2) and TRBJ2-5; TRBD1 is a possible D gene (5 bases). The CDR3 covers 13 residues. The V gene's germline CDR1 is LGHDT and CDR2 YNNKEL (reference sequence). V gave up 3 bases and J gave up 3 bases, with 8 bases separating them. The CDR3: CASSQHRKETQYF. The CDR3 coding sequence is TGTGCCAGCAGCCAGCACAGGAAAGAGACCCAGTACTTC.

V usage is TRBV30 and J usage is TRBJ1-2; 8 bases agree with TRBD1. Germline loops: CDR1 GTSNPN, CDR2 SVGIG (reference sequence). The trim removed 2 bases at V and 5 bases at J, leaving 10 bases unmatched. This CDR3 region has 15 residues. CDR3 nucleotides: TGTGCCTGGAGTATCGGACAGGGAGGGGGGTATGGCTACACCTTC. Translated: CAWSIGQGGGYGYTF. The variable domain in full, completed from reference TRBV30 and TRBJ1-2, reads SQTIHQWPATLVQPVGSPLSLECTVEGTSNPNLYWYRQAAGRGLQLLFYSVGIGQISSEVPQNLSASRPQDRQFILSSKKLLLSDSGFYLCAWSIGQGGGYGYTFGSGTRLTVV.

This clone was detected once. V gene TRBV11-2 combines with J gene TRBJ2-7; 8 bases match TRBD1. J gave up 7 bases and V 7 bases, and 15 bases lay outside the gene matches. This CDR3 has 15 residues. Per germline, CDR1 SGHAT and CDR2 FQNNGV. The CDR3: CASNPTGQARAEQYF. The CDR3 region has the DNA TGTGCCAGCAACCCAACGGGACAGGCTCGAGCGGAGCAGTACTTC.

V is TRBV30 and J is TRBJ1-2, with a tentative D call TRBD1 (6 bases). The length of the CDR3 is 13 residues. Germline CDR1 reads GTSNPN; CDR2 reads SVGIG (reference sequence). The ends were cut back, 2 bases at V and 7 bases at J, with 14 bases in the middle. CDR3 amino acids: CAWSTLTGGGYTF. As DNA, the CDR3 is TGTGCCTGGAGTACCTTGACAGGCGGTGGCTACACCTTC.

This CDR3 reads CASSETGIDEKLFF. CDR3 nucleotide sequence: TGTGCCAGCAGTGAGACAGGGATCGATGAAAAACTGTTTTTT. J is TRBJ1-4 and V is TRBV6-1; TRBD1 matches 7 bases. Germline trimming cut 3 bases from V and 6 bases from J; bases unmatched to any gene: 4. Germline V CDR1 and CDR2: MNHNS, SASEGT. This CDR3 has 14 amino acids.

The rearrangement joins TRBV6-5 to TRBJ1-2; 10 bases are shared with TRBD1. Per the germline V gene, CDR1 is MNHEY and CDR2 is SVGAGI. V lost 6 bases, J lost 4 bases, and 5 bases stayed unmatched. The length of the CDR3 is 14 residues. The CDR3 region has the DNA TGTGCCAGCAGCGACAGGGGGCTTATCTATGGCTACACCTTC. This sequence encodes CASSDRGLIYGYTF.

The chain carries TRBV7-2 and TRBJ1-2; TRBD1 aligns across 7 bases. The trim removed 6 bases at V and 13 bases at J, leaving 20 bases unmatched. This CDR3 spans 15 amino acids. CDR1 and CDR2 from the germline V gene are SGHTA and FQGNSA. CDR3 bases: TGTGCCAGCAGTTCACAGGGACAGACGAGTCGTGGGGCCACCTTC. As protein: CASSSQGQTSRGATF.

The chain links TRBV7-8 to TRBJ2-1; 10 bases line up with TRBD2. The CDR3 is 15 amino acids. Germline loops: CDR1 SGHVS, CDR2 FQNEAQ. J gave up 7 bases and V 4 bases, and 7 bases lay outside the gene matches. The CDR3 region has the DNA TGTGCCAGCAGCTCTCAGCGGGGGGGCCGGAATGAGCAGTTCTTC. It encodes CASSSQRGGRNEQFF.

The chain has TRBV3-1 (or the pseudogene TRBV3-2) and TRBJ1-2; 9 nucleotides align to TRBD1. The CDR3 loop spans 14 amino acids. J was trimmed by 3 bases and V by 6 bases; bases with no gene match: 5. From germline, CDR1 is LGHDT and CDR2 YNNKEL (reference sequence). The CDR3 DNA reads TGTGCCAGCAGACAGGGGGCGTGGGACTATGGCTACACCTTC. It is translated as CASRQGAWDYGYTF.

V usage is TRBV20-1 and J usage is TRBJ2-7; no firm D call. V lost 3 bases and J lost 5, with 14 bases in between. CDR1 is DFQATT and CDR2 is SNEGSKA in the germline V gene (reference sequence). This CDR3 region has 13 residues. The CDR3 is CSASWSVTDEQYF. The CDR3 DNA is TGCAGTGCTAGTTGGTCAGTCACCGACGAGCAGTACTTC.

The genes are TRBV5-1 and TRBJ1-2; TRBD1 matches at 8 bases. V dropped 4 bases and J dropped 8; count of bases not matched to a gene: 10. There are 14 residues in the CDR3. CDR1 is SGHRS, CDR2 YFSETQ, per germline. The CDR3 reads CASSTGQEKVGYTF. In nucleotides, the CDR3 is TGCGCCAGCAGCACGGGACAGGAAAAGGTCGGCTACACCTTC.

The chain couples TRBV24-1 to TRBJ2-3; D unresolved. The CDR3 consists of 16 residues. Germline V CDR1 and CDR2: KGHDR, SFDVKD. V was clipped by 3 bases and J by 2 bases, with 14 bases between them. CDR3: CATSDAKLGATDTQYF. CDR3 nucleotides: TGTGCCACCAGTGATGCGAAGCTTGGAGCCACAGATACGCAGTATTTT.

This clone was detected a few times. This chain uses TRBV10-3 with TRBJ1-1; TRBD1 aligns across 8 bases. The CDR3 loop spans 14 amino acids. Germline values: CDR1 ENHRY, CDR2 SYGVKD. The V gene end was trimmed by 6 bases and the J gene end by 5 bases; junction bases not matched to a gene: 8. The CDR3: CAIRDTGGGTEAFF. The CDR3 region has the DNA TGTGCCATCAGGGATACAGGGGGAGGGACTGAAGCTTTCTTT.

The chain carries TRBV19 and TRBJ2-7, with D perhaps TRBD1 (6 bases). This CDR3 contains 17 residues. The germline V gene encodes CDR1 LNHDA and CDR2 SQIVND (reference sequence). Trimming removed 2 bases from V and 9 bases from J, with 26 bases in between. The CDR3 is CASSIMAMDSTSSGQYF. The DNA for the CDR3 is TGTGCCAGTAGTATAATGGCAATGGACAGTACTAGTTCCGGGCAGTACTTC.

The rearrangement uses TRBV30 and TRBJ1-6; D perhaps matches TRBD1 (5 bases). CDR3 size: 15 residues. In germline, CDR1 is GTSNPN, CDR2 SVGIG (reference sequence). V lost 2 bases and J 5 bases, leaving 13 bases between the germline ends. The CDR3 loop is CAWSHQGFNNSPLHF. In DNA form, the CDR3 reads TGTGCCTGGAGTCATCAGGGTTTTAATAATTCACCCCTCCACTTT.

This sequence joins TRBV18 and TRBJ1-1; D possibly corresponds to TRBD1 (6 bases). The CDR3 is made up of 14 amino acids. Trimming pared 1 base from V and 5 bases from J, leaving 11 bases between. CDR1 is KGHSH, CDR2 LQKENI, per germline. The CDR3: CASSPRHRETEAFF. Here the CDR3 DNA reads TGTGCCAGCTCACCACGACACAGGGAGACTGAAGCTTTCTTT.

The chain uses TRBV9 and TRBJ2-3, with TRBD2 identical over 8 bases. CDR1 is SGDLS and CDR2 is YYNGEE in the germline V gene. The CDR3 contains 16 residues. J gave up 2 bases and V 6 bases, and 11 bases lay outside the gene matches. CDR3 bases: TGTGCCAGCACCCTCGGTGGTAGCGGGGACACAGATACGCAGTATTTT. Translating it yields CASTLGGSGDTDTQYF.

The V call is TRBV5-6, the J call TRBJ2-3; D not resolved. CDR1 and CDR2 from the germline V gene are SGHDT and YYEEEE. The CDR3 totals 15 residues. V dropped 0 bases and J dropped 5 bases, with 13 bases sitting between them. The CDR3 DNA reads TGTGCCAGCAGCTTGGGGGCCCTGGTTGAAGATACGCAGTATTTT. Translated: CASSLGALVEDTQYF.

This chain connects TRBV30 to TRBJ1-1, with D uncertain. From germline, CDR1 is GTSNPN and CDR2 SVGIG (reference sequence). V lost 0 bases, J lost 4 bases, and 3 bases lay in between. CDR3 length: 11 amino acids. Here the CDR3 DNA reads TGTGCCTGGAGTGTACTCACTGAAGCTTTCTTT. This encodes CAWSVLTEAFF.

The chain has TRBV30 and TRBJ2-1; 12 bases fit TRBD1. Germline V CDR1 and CDR2: GTSNPN, SVGIG (reference sequence). The CDR3 totals 14 residues. V was pared by 0 bases and J by 9 bases, with 3 bases of the junction left unmatched. CDR3 coding DNA: TGTGCCTGGAGTGTGGGACAGGGGGCAAGTGAGCAGTTCTTC. Amino acids: CAWSVGQGASEQFF.

This clone has just a few counts. The rearrangement uses TRBV4-3 and TRBJ1-1; 9 bases match TRBD1. J was trimmed by 3 bases and V by 4 bases; bases with no gene match: 9. Germline V gives CDR1 LGHNA, CDR2 YSLEER. This CDR3 has 16 residues. The CDR3 loop is CASSPRGDRDDTEAFF. CDR3 bases: TGCGCCAGCAGCCCTAGAGGGGACAGGGATGACACTGAAGCTTTCTTT.

V gene TRBV4-3 combines with J gene TRBJ2-3; 7 bases fit TRBD2. The V gene's germline CDR1 is LGHNA and CDR2 YSLEER. CDR3 length: 14 residues. V lost 4 bases and J lost 0; bases outside the gene matches: 1. The CDR3 nucleotides are TGCGCCAGCAGCCTACTAGCGAGCACAGATACGCAGTATTTT. It is translated as CASSLLASTDTQYF.